These 18 T cell receptor beta chains were all obtained from the same sample, sequenced in a study of T cell responses to AZD1222 COVID-19 vaccine (dated by TCRdb to about 2021). According to the study, the label for this sample's time point signals: baseline before first vaccination. Library preparation was by the immunoSEQ multiplex PCR assay. What TCRdb holds here is the immuneACCESS table cut down to in-frame rearrangements. Part of the clones is not present; checked against another copy, under half of the missing clones reflect an unresolved V gene, and the others are unexplained. This sample lists roughly 100,000 clones; about 88% were detected once. Of the sample, about an eighth is held by the ten largest clones. The sequences come from peripheral blood, collected on day 0 of AZD1222 vaccination. The receptors were gathered from an adult in good health.

V gene TRBV5-4 combines with J gene TRBJ2-5, with D tentatively TRBD1 (5 bases). V was trimmed by 0 bases and J by 10 bases, leaving 16 bases between them. CDR3 size: 14 residues. CDR1 and CDR2 (germline): SGHNT, YYREEE (reference sequence). This CDR3 reads CASSLAETAASQYF. As DNA, the CDR3 is TGTGCCAGCAGCTTGGCCGAGACAGCCGCGAGCCAGTACTTC.

On this clone: An end of the junction differs from the germline gene, which may be a read error. The gene calls are TRBV27 and TRBJ2-1, with TRBD2 matching 7 bases. The CDR3 covers 13 residues. In germline, CDR1 is MNHEY, CDR2 SMNVEV (reference sequence). CDR3 sequence reads: CVSSLSLGLGSFF. The CDR3 DNA reads as TGTGTCAGCAGTTTGTCGCTTGGACTAGGGTCGTTCTTC.

This chain connects TRBV3-1 (or the pseudogene TRBV3-2) to TRBJ1-1; D uncertain. CDR1 and CDR2 (germline): LGHDT, YNNKEL (reference sequence). The CDR3 is made up of 13 amino acids. Trimming took 3 bases from V and 1 from J, leaving 6 bases between them. The DNA of the CDR3 is TGTGCCAGCAGCCATCTCAAGAACACTGAAGCTTTCTTT. Its translation: CASSHLKNTEAFF.

The V gene is TRBV6-1, the J gene TRBJ2-7, with TRBD1 matching over 8 bases. This CDR3 is built from 14 residues. V lost 2 bases, J lost 6 bases, and 6 bases stayed unmatched. From germline, CDR1 is MNHNS and CDR2 SASEGT. The DNA of the CDR3 is TGTGCCAGCAGTGAAACCACAGGGGGACCCGAGCAGTACTTC. Translation gives CASSETTGGPEQYF.

The J gene is TRBJ1-1, the V gene TRBV4-1; TRBD1 matches 9 bases. Trimming took 3 bases from V and 7 from J; bases not matched to a gene: 6. Germline values: CDR1 MGHRA, CDR2 YSYEKL. The length of the CDR3 is 14 residues. As DNA, the CDR3 is TGCGCCAGCAGCCATTCACAGGGGGCCGATGAAGCTTTCTTT. Its translation is CASSHSQGADEAFF.

The chain carries TRBV19 and TRBJ1-1; D is unclear. The V gene's germline CDR1 is LNHDA and CDR2 SQIVND (reference sequence). The ends were cut back, 7 bases at V and 4 bases at J, with 19 bases in the middle. There are 15 residues in the CDR3. The CDR3 reads CASIPHSQPATEAFF. CDR3 sequence (DNA): TGTGCCAGTATCCCCCACAGTCAACCGGCCACTGAAGCTTTCTTT.

The genes are TRBV29-1 and TRBJ1-2, with D possibly being TRBD1 (5 bases). The CDR3 runs 15 residues. Trimming pared 3 bases from V and 2 bases from J, leaving 16 bases between. The germline CDR1 and CDR2 sequences are SQVTM and ANQGSEA. The CDR3 sequence is CSVDASGNLNYGYTF. For the CDR3, the DNA is TGCAGCGTTGACGCCTCAGGGAATCTCAACTATGGCTACACCTTC.

The rearrangement joins TRBV19 to TRBJ1-5; possibly TRBD1 for D (6 bases). Germline V gene data show CDR1 as LNHDA and CDR2 as SQIVND (reference sequence). This CDR3 has 18 residues. Trimming shortened V by 5 bases and J by 2 bases, and 22 bases separated the two germline ends. The CDR3 is CASSQRQVGRMGNQPQHF. CDR3 DNA: TGTGCCAGTAGTCAGCGACAGGTGGGACGTATGGGCAATCAGCCCCAGCATTTT.

The chain employs TRBV5-1 and TRBJ2-2; tentative D call: TRBD1 (6 bases). Trimming took 2 bases from V and 6 from J, leaving 8 bases between them. CDR1 is SGHRS, CDR2 YFSETQ, per germline. CDR3 length: 13 residues. The CDR3: CASSFRGSGELFF. The DNA for the CDR3 is TGCGCCAGCAGCTTCAGGGGCTCCGGGGAGCTGTTTTTT.

V is TRBV5-8 and J is TRBJ1-6; D gene ambiguous. The CDR3 sequence is 13 residues long. Trimming shortened V by 0 bases and J by 9 bases, and 7 bases separated the two germline ends. Germline assignment: CDR1 SGHTS and CDR2 YDEGEE. DNA for the CDR3: TGTGCCAGCAGCTTGGCTAAGGGTTCACCCCTCCACTTT. Amino acid sequence: CASSLAKGSPLHF.

This clone was recorded once. Other nucleotide sequences from this sample produce the same CDR3. The rearrangement uses TRBV12-3 or TRBV12-4 and TRBJ2-7; unclear D gene. Between the trimmed V and J ends, which lost 1 base and 3 bases, there was a span of 1 base. The length of the CDR3 is 11 residues. The CDR3 DNA follows: TGTGCCAGCAGTTTAGGCTACGAGCAGTACTTC. Protein product: CASSLGYEQYF.

The chain recombines TRBV5-5 with TRBJ2-1; D possibly corresponds to TRBD2 (5 bases). CDR3 length: 15 amino acids. Per germline, CDR1 SGHKS and CDR2 YYEKEE (reference sequence). The V end was cut by 2 bases, the J end by 1 base, with 10 bases between. CDR3 coding DNA: TGTGCCAGCAGCTTAACCTCGGGGTCCTACAATGAGCAGTTCTTC. This translates into CASSLTSGSYNEQFF.

V gene TRBV28 combines with J gene TRBJ1-1; D gene unclear. The CDR3 consists of 12 residues. Germline V gene data show CDR1 as MDHEN and CDR2 as SYDVKM. The V end lost 7 bases, the J end lost 7 bases, and 13 bases lay between the germline ends. The CDR3 coding sequence is TGTGCCAGCACCCCCAGTGGGATTGAAGCTTTCTTT. Amino acid sequence: CASTPSGIEAFF. The variable domain in full, completed from reference TRBV28 and TRBJ1-1, reads DVKVTQSSRYLVKRTGEKVFLECVQDMDHENMFWYRQDPGLGLRLIYFSYDVKMKEKGDIPEGYSVSREKKERFSLILESASTNQTSMYLCASTPSGIEAFFGQGTRLTVV.

The chain employs TRBV7-8 and TRBJ1-2; 7 bases align to TRBD1. After removal of 3 bases from V and 7 bases from J, the junction contained 8 bases not matched to a gene. Germline loops: CDR1 SGHVS, CDR2 FQNEAQ. The length of the CDR3 is 14 residues. In DNA, the CDR3 is TGTGCCAGCAGCTTGATTACAGGGGTGGTTGGCTACACCTTC. Its translation: CASSLITGVVGYTF. Combining the CDR3 with reference TRBV7-8 and TRBJ1-2 gives the whole variable domain GAGVSQSPRYKVAKRGQDVALRCDPISGHVSLFWYQQALGQGPEFLTYFQNEAQLDKSGLPSDRFFAERPEGSVSTLKIQRTQQEDSAVYLCASSLITGVVGYTFGSGTRLTVV.

The chain links TRBV5-4 to TRBJ1-2; no firm D call. Germline assignment: CDR1 SGHNT and CDR2 YYREEE (reference sequence). Trimming removed 4 bases at V and 3 bases at J, with 10 bases between. The CDR3 totals 13 residues. The CDR3 reads CASSPTDYYGYTF. DNA of the CDR3: TGTGCCAGCAGCCCCACAGATTACTATGGCTACACCTTC. Full variable domain (remainder filled in from reference TRBV5-4 and TRBJ1-2): ETGVTQSPTHLIKTRGQQVTLRCSSQSGHNTVSWYQQALGQGPQFIFQYYREEENGRGNFPPRFSGLQFPNYSSELNVNALELDDSALYLCASSPTDYYGYTFGSGTRLTVV.

The V gene is TRBV24-1, the J gene TRBJ2-3, with no clear D. This CDR3 is built from 12 residues. Trimming took 6 bases from V and 2 from J, leaving 5 bases between them. The germline CDR1 and CDR2 sequences are KGHDR and SFDVKD. CDR3 sequence: CATSSLTDTQYF. The CDR3 coding sequence is TGTGCCACCAGTTCCCTCACAGATACGCAGTATTTT.

This clone has only a few counts. The V gene is TRBV5-1, the J gene TRBJ1-6, with D perhaps TRBD1 (6 bases). Germline V lookup: CDR1 SGHRS, CDR2 YFSETQ. There are 18 residues in the CDR3. V lost 0 bases and J 6 bases, leaving 19 bases between the germline ends. The CDR3 region is CASSLDNRAPTRNSPLHF. The CDR3 nucleotides are TGCGCCAGCAGCTTGGACAACAGGGCCCCGACCCGTAATTCACCCCTCCACTTT.

The chain has TRBV5-5 and TRBJ2-5; D gene ambiguous. Per germline, CDR1 SGHKS and CDR2 YYEKEE (reference sequence). This CDR3 region has 15 residues. Trimming stripped 3 bases from V and 4 bases from J, with 16 bases between. The CDR3 spells CASSSDLRVVETQYF. DNA of the CDR3: TGTGCCAGCAGCTCCGACTTGCGAGTGGTAGAGACCCAGTACTTC.